This passage covers 18 T cell receptor beta chains from one sample sequenced in a study of T cell responses to AZD1222 COVID-19 vaccine. Sequencing used immunoSEQ multiplex PCR; TCRdb keeps in-frame clones, though not all of them. In the table there are some 130,000 clones, just over 85% of which are singletons. The sample consisted of peripheral blood, taken on day 0 of AZD1222 vaccination. The receptors derive from an adult in good health.

As DNA, the CDR3 is TGTGCCAGCTCACGAGGCACAGATACGCAGTATTTT. Encoded protein: CASSRGTDTQYF. The chain has TRBV18 and TRBJ2-3; the D is unclear. V was pared by 4 bases and J by 1 base, with 3 bases between. Germline V gives CDR1 KGHSH, CDR2 LQKENI. The CDR3 runs 12 residues.

The chain is built from TRBV24-1 and TRBJ2-7; TRBD1 matches at 10 bases. With 2 bases clipped from V and 2 bases from J, the junction kept 2 bases outside the gene matches. Germline lookup yields CDR1 KGHDR and CDR2 SFDVKD. The CDR3 totals 15 residues. DNA of the CDR3: TGTGCCACCAGTGATTGGACAGGGGGGACCTACGAGCAGTACTTC. It specifies CATSDWTGGTYEQYF.

V is TRBV10-3 and J is TRBJ2-5; 9 bases agree with TRBD1. This CDR3 region has 17 residues. CDR1 is ENHRY, CDR2 SYGVKD, per germline. The junction had 13 bases not matched to a gene; V was cut back by 3 bases and J by 5 bases. CDR3 region: CAISEGGQGLIGETQYF. CDR3 nucleotides: TGTGCCATCAGTGAAGGGGGACAGGGCCTTATCGGGGAGACCCAGTACTTC.

The chain recombines TRBV2 with TRBJ2-1; 9 bases are shared with TRBD1. The CDR3 has 16 residues. The V and J ends lost 1 base and 6 bases, in that order; junction bases with no gene match: 7. Per germline, CDR1 SNHLY and CDR2 FYNNEI. The DNA of the CDR3 is TGTGCCAGCAGTGAAGTGGGACAGGGTTCAGTCAATGAGCAGTTCTTC. Translating it yields CASSEVGQGSVNEQFF. The whole variable domain, remainder taken from reference TRBV2 and TRBJ2-1, is EPEVTQTPSHQVTQMGQEVILRCVPISNHLYFYWYRQILGQKVEFLVSFYNNEISEKSEIFDDQFSVERPDGSNFTLKIRSTKLEDSAMYFCASSEVGQGSVNEQFFGPGTRLTVL.

The rearrangement joins TRBV25-1 to TRBJ1-2; D might be TRBD1 (6 bases). The CDR3 loop spans 15 amino acids. CDR1 and CDR2 (germline): MGHDK, SYGVNS. V lost 5 bases and J lost 8, with 21 bases in between. The DNA for the CDR3 is TGTGCCAGCAGTCCTGCCGGGGGGGGCTTAAGGGGCTACACCTTC. Amino acid sequence: CASSPAGGGLRGYTF.

This clone was seen a single time. The rearrangement links TRBV7-9 to TRBJ1-2, with no clear D. Germline V lookup: CDR1 SEHNR, CDR2 FQNEAQ (reference sequence). V dropped 7 bases and J dropped 6 bases, with 15 bases sitting between them. The CDR3 loop spans 13 amino acids. The CDR3 nucleotides read TGTGCCAGCAACCTTATCAGGATGAATGGCTACACCTTC. Protein: CASNLIRMNGYTF. The full variable domain, in which reference TRBV7-9 and TRBJ1-2 provide the parts outside the CDR3, is DTGVSQNPRHKITKRGQNVTFRCDPISEHNRLYWYRQTLGQGPEFLTYFQNEAQLEKSRLLSDRFSAERPKGSFSTLEIQRTEQGDSAMYLCASNLIRMNGYTFGSGTRLTVV.

This clone was seen a handful of times. The chain has TRBV5-5 and TRBJ1-5; no reliable D call. Trimming cost V 3 bases and J 6 bases, with 13 bases left between them. The CDR3 consists of 14 residues. Germline V lookup: CDR1 SGHKS, CDR2 YYEKEE (reference sequence). CDR3 residues: CASSSTLTGQPQHF. CDR3 nucleotide sequence: TGTGCCAGCAGCTCGACCTTAACCGGTCAGCCCCAGCATTTT.

This chain connects TRBV15 to TRBJ1-4; maybe TRBD1 (5 bases). The CDR3 sequence is 15 residues long. V lost 6 bases, J lost 5 bases, and 16 bases lay in between. Germline V CDR1 and CDR2: LNHNV, YYDKDF (reference sequence). The CDR3 sequence: CATRELRGPNEKLFF. As DNA, the CDR3 is TGTGCCACCAGAGAACTCCGGGGCCCGAATGAAAAACTGTTTTTT.

The J gene is TRBJ2-3, the V gene TRBV6-2 or TRBV6-3; D is possibly TRBD1 (6 bases). The germline V gene has CDR1 MNHEY and CDR2 SVGEGT. V was shortened by 5 bases and J by 0 bases, with 15 bases between the two germline ends. This CDR3 comprises 16 residues. CDR3 DNA sequence: TGTGCCAGCAGTACCGGGACAACACCTAGCACAGATACGCAGTATTTT. Its protein product is CASSTGTTPSTDTQYF.

The count of this clone is one. This chain joins TRBV9 and TRBJ1-2; D call uncertain. The CDR3 extends over 13 amino acids. Germline V gene lookup returns CDR1 SGDLS and CDR2 YYNGEE. The V end lost 0 bases, the J end lost 5 bases, and 8 bases lay between the germline ends. CDR3 protein: CASSVVSLYGYTF. The CDR3 DNA reads as TGTGCCAGCAGCGTAGTATCGCTATATGGCTACACCTTC.

The chain combines TRBV27 with TRBJ2-7; TRBD2 might be the D (7 bases). With 2 bases removed from V and 2 bases from J, the gap between germline ends came to 16 bases. The CDR3 length is 16 residues. Per the germline V gene, CDR1 is MNHEY and CDR2 is SMNVEV (reference sequence). CDR3 amino acids: CASSLVRGASTYEQYF. The CDR3 DNA reads TGTGCCAGCAGTTTAGTTCGGGGGGCATCAACCTACGAGCAGTACTTC.

The genes are TRBV9 and TRBJ1-5; D remains unclear. This CDR3 has 16 residues. Germline V gene data show CDR1 as SGDLS and CDR2 as YYNGEE. The germline V and J ends were trimmed by 0 bases and 7 bases, with 17 bases remaining between them. CDR3 coding DNA: TGTGCCAGCAGCGTAGTGGCGGAGGACTTGGGGCAGCCCCAGCATTTT. Its translation is CASSVVAEDLGQPQHF.

The chain recombines TRBV7-9 with TRBJ2-1, with 8 positions matching TRBD2. The V gene end was trimmed by 5 bases and the J gene end by 4 bases; junction bases not matched to a gene: 7. The CDR3 length is 15 residues. Germline-derived CDR1 and CDR2 are SEHNR and FQNEAQ (reference sequence). The CDR3 reads CASSRIAGQYNEQFF. The CDR3 DNA reads TGTGCCAGCAGCCGGATAGCGGGACAATACAATGAGCAGTTCTTC.

V is TRBV10-3 and J is TRBJ1-6; TRBD1 agrees at 9 bases. V shed 8 bases and J 13 bases; nucleotides not matched to a gene: 15. Per germline, CDR1 ENHRY and CDR2 SYGVKD. The CDR3 is 15 amino acids. The CDR3 region is CAIGGSRTGEFPLHF. CDR3 nucleotides: TGTGCCATCGGGGGGTCTCGGACAGGGGAGTTCCCCCTCCACTTT.

The chain joins TRBV27 to TRBJ2-5; D is possibly TRBD2 (7 bases). Germline-derived CDR1 and CDR2 are MNHEY and SMNVEV (reference sequence). The CDR3 length is 16 residues. Trimming pared 6 bases from V and 0 bases from J, leaving 17 bases between. The CDR3 reads CASSPKGGGYQETQYF. The CDR3 coding sequence is TGTGCCAGCAGCCCCAAGGGGGGGGGCTACCAAGAGACCCAGTACTTC.

This rearrangement joins TRBV4-1 to TRBJ2-1, with D hard to call. CDR3 length: 12 amino acids. Germline V gives CDR1 MGHRA, CDR2 YSYEKL. V lost 2 bases and J 5 bases, leaving 4 bases between the germline ends. The CDR3 spells CASSQRDNEQFF. CDR3 sequence (DNA): TGCGCCAGCAGCCAAAGGGACAATGAGCAGTTCTTC.

The genes are TRBV7-9 and TRBJ1-6; D unclear. The CDR3 loop spans 14 amino acids. V lost 3 bases, J lost 11 bases, and 14 bases lay in between. Germline V lookup: CDR1 SEHNR, CDR2 FQNEAQ (reference sequence). CDR3 bases: TGTGCCAGCAGCTTGGACGGCGGGCGAACACCCCTCCACTTT. This translates into CASSLDGGRTPLHF.

The V call is TRBV6-2 or TRBV6-3, the J call TRBJ2-5; D unclear. The CDR3 extends over 15 amino acids. In germline, CDR1 is MNHEY, CDR2 SVGEGT. V was shortened by 4 bases and J by 4 bases, with 16 bases between the two germline ends. The CDR3 protein is CASSFRKGPRETQYF. In nucleotides, the CDR3 is TGTGCCAGCAGTTTTCGGAAGGGCCCCCGAGAGACCCAGTACTTC.